This T cell receptor (beta chain) was sequenced during a study of T-cell memory formation after mild COVID-19. Germline V CDR1 and CDR2: SGHTA, FQGNSA. Trimming took off 5 bases at V and 5 bases at J, with 16 bases between the two ends. This CDR3 is built from 14 residues. TCRdb fed the 5' RACE reads into MiXCR, producing one record per CDR3 protein. The repertoire holds about 390,000 distinct CDR3 sequences, roughly 15% seen once, with approximately 21% in the top ten. The sequenced material came from PBMCs or a T cell subset sorted from them (not recorded which). The TCR sequence derives from a young man who had mild COVID-19 (a few samples of this study predate the infection). Cell type and time point are not known. The chain recombines TRBV7-2 with TRBJ2-7, with D perhaps given as TRBD1 or TRBD2 (6 bases each). Here the CDR3 reads CASSLFWGADEQYV. The CDR3 DNA reads TGTGCCAGCAGCCTTTTCTGGGGGGCTGACGAGCAGTACGTC.